This TCR beta chain derives from a study of cytomegalovirus exposure and HLA in healthy donors. Study results and limitations: Later on, an analysis tied approximately 15,000 TCR beta sequences to HLA alleles at 0.05 false discovery rate.

With regard to this clone: As yet, its antigen is unknown.

With 60 Vbeta and 13 Jbeta primers, the PCR was carried out. Measured with immunoSEQ multiplex PCR; TCRdb has only the in-frame clones, and not every one. The sample consists of 75,000 to 90,000 clones, around 85% of them appearing once. The CDR3 covers 18 residues. The V gene's germline CDR1 is SGHNT and CDR2 YENEEA. V lost 1 base and J lost 0, with 18 bases in between. The donors comprised healthy bone marrow donors. The specimen sequenced was PBMCs. The TCR was taken from a man in his forties or fifties in good health and CMV-seropositive. The chain joins TRBV11-3 to TRBJ1-1; no firm D call. The CDR3 reads CASSLAGWADPVNTEAFF. The CDR3 nucleotides are TGTGCCAGCAGCTTAGCAGGTTGGGCAGACCCCGTGAACACTGAAGCTTTCTTT.